Listed below are T cell receptor beta chains from one sample, sequenced in a study of T cells after yellow fever vaccination. TCRdb reprocessed the 5' RACE reads via MiXCR and lists one record per CDR3 protein. The sample has roughly 120,000 distinct CDR3 sequences; about 7.8% are singletons. Sequencing was performed on CD4+ T cells sorted from PBMCs, taken 35 to 50 days after the first yellow fever vaccination. All receptors come from a young man who received the YFV17D yellow fever vaccine. Both conserved end residues are part of each CDR3. D genes are given only for firm matches. For some rows the clone size is stated as once, few or many, or as a class when expanded; others skip it.

TRBJ2-4	few	TRBV7-7	TRBD1	TGTGCCAGCAGCCGGACAGGGCGATCCAAAAACATTCAGTACTTC	CASSRTGRSKNIQYF
TRBJ1-6	-	TRBV20-1	-	TGCAGTGCTAGAGATCCGCGGGGAAGCTCCTATAATTCACCCCTCCACTTT	CSARDPRGSSYNSPLHF
TRBJ2-3	many	TRBV7-2	-	TGTGCCAGCAGCTTAGAGGGGGTCACTAGCACAGATACGCAGTATTTT	CASSLEGVTSTDTQYF
TRBJ2-4	many	TRBV12-3/TRBV12-4	TRBD2	TGTGCCAGCAGTTTGGGGGGGGCCAAAAACATTCAGTACTTC	CASSLGGAKNIQYF
TRBJ1-1	-	TRBV5-1	-	TGCGCCAGCAGCTTGGGGGTCACAGCTAACACTGAAGCTTTCTTT	CASSLGVTANTEAFF
TRBJ2-5	few	TRBV5-1	-	TGCGCCAGCAGCGGCAGGATGGTGGAGACCCAGTACTTC	CASSGRMVETQYF
TRBJ2-3	many	TRBV7-2	TRBD2	TGTGCCAGCACCACCCGAGCGGGGGCCACAGATACGCAGTATTTT	CASTTRAGATDTQYF
TRBJ2-5	-	TRBV20-1	-	TGCAGTGCTTTCGACCCACGTTCGGCCGAGACCCAGTACTTC	CSAFDPRSAETQYF
TRBJ2-5	many	TRBV29-1	TRBD2	TGCAGCGTCACCCCGGGAGGGAAAGAGACCCAGTACTTC	CSVTPGGKETQYF
TRBJ2-5	few	TRBV5-1	-	TGCGCCAGCAGCTTGGAGGCAAGACAAGAGACCCAGTACTTC	CASSLEARQETQYF
TRBJ2-1	many	TRBV7-3	-	TGTGCCAGCAGCTTAACCAGGGGGGGCCCGAGCTCCTACAATGAGCAGTTCTTC	CASSLTRGGPSSYNEQFF
TRBJ1-2	-	TRBV11-2	-	TGTGCCAGCAGCCATTATCAAACAGAAAACTATGGCTACACCTTC	CASSHYQTENYGYTF
TRBJ2-4	many	TRBV20-1	-	TGCAGTGCGCGGGGCCAAAACATTCAGTACTTC	CSARGQNIQYF
TRBJ2-2	many	TRBV29-1	-	TGCAGCGTATTAGACTCTTTTGGGATTGCCGGGGAGCTGTTTTTT	CSVLDSFGIAGELFF
TRBJ1-5	many	TRBV18	-	TGTGCCAGCTCACGCGAAGGGGACGACAATCAGCCCCAGCATTTT	CASSREGDDNQPQHF
TRBJ1-1	many	TRBV2	TRBD1	TGTGCCAGCAGTGAACAGGGGGTGGAAGCTTTCTTT	CASSEQGVEAFF
TRBJ2-3	many	TRBV30	-	TGTGCCTGGAGCGGCGGAACTAGCACAGATACGCAGTATTTT	CAWSGGTSTDTQYF
TRBJ1-5	many	TRBV6-2/TRBV6-3	TRBD1	TGTGCCAGCAGTTCACAGGGGAATCAGCCCCAGCATTTT	CASSSQGNQPQHF
TRBJ1-1	-	TRBV5-1	-	TGCGCCAGCAGACTCGAGACGGGGGGGGAAGCTTTCTTT	CASRLETGGEAFF
TRBJ2-5	-	TRBV20-1	-	TGCTGCATCGGGGTCCCGGGACCGGACCAAGAGACCCAGTACTTC	CCIGVPGPDQETQYF
TRBJ2-3	many	TRBV10-3	-	TGTGCCATCAGCTTAACGGTCAGCACAGATACGCAGTATTTT	CAISLTVSTDTQYF
TRBJ2-3	many	TRBV5-1	-	TGCGCCAGCAGCTTGGTTGCCGGATCTAGCACAGATACGCAGTATTTT	CASSLVAGSSTDTQYF
TRBJ2-2	many	TRBV7-9	TRBD1	TGTGCCAGCAGCTTAGCGCGGACAGGGGTATGGGCCGGGGAGCTGTTTTTT	CASSLARTGVWAGELFF
TRBJ1-1	many	TRBV5-1	-	TGCGCCAGCAGCCGGGATGGGGCTTTACCTTATGAAGCTTTCTTT	CASSRDGALPYEAFF
TRBJ2-4	many	TRBV14	TRBD2	TGTGCCAGCAGCCACGGCGGGGGGGCCAACATTCAGTACTTC	CASSHGGGANIQYF
TRBJ1-2	many	TRBV4-2	-	TGTGCCAGCAGCCAAGATCAAGCACCGATGTATGGCTACACCTTC	CASSQDQAPMYGYTF
TRBJ2-7	-	TRBV19	-	TGTGCCAGTAGTATCGACGGCACCTACGAGCAGTACTTC	CASSIDGTYEQYF
TRBJ2-2	many	TRBV7-9	TRBD1	TGTGCCAGCAGCTTATTCCCCGACAGGGAAACCGGGGAGCTGTTTTTT	CASSLFPDRETGELFF
TRBJ2-3	few	TRBV5-4	TRBD2	TGTGCCAGCAGACCAGCGGGGGGGCCAGATACGCAGTATTTT	CASRPAGGPDTQYF
TRBJ1-1	many	TRBV5-1	-	TGCGCCAGCAGCTTGGGACCCCCGATGTCTGAAGCTTTCTTT	CASSLGPPMSEAFF
TRBJ2-2	-	TRBV6-5	-	TGTGCCAGCAGTTACTCGATACGTCGGGGGCCGGGCGGGGAGCTGTTTTTT	CASSYSIRRGPGGELFF
TRBJ2-2	many	TRBV11-2	-	TGTGCCAGCAGCCAGCAGTTCGGGGAGCTGTTTTTT	CASSQQFGELFF
TRBJ2-3	many	TRBV4-3	-	TGCGCCAGCAGCCAAGCCAAATGGGGAAATACGCAGTATTTT	CASSQAKWGNTQYF
TRBJ2-1	many	TRBV24-1	-	TGTGCCACCAGTGGAAACAGGGAGCAGTTCTTC	CATSGNREQFF
TRBJ2-5	many	TRBV11-2	-	TGTGCCAGCAGCCCGGGGGCCTTTTCCGGTTGGTACCAAGAGACCCAGTACTTC	CASSPGAFSGWYQETQYF
TRBJ2-1	many	TRBV29-1	TRBD1	TGCAGCGCCGGCACCGGGACAGGGATCTACAATGAGCAGTTCTTC	CSAGTGTGIYNEQFF
TRBJ2-7	many	TRBV7-2	TRBD2	TGTGCCAGCAGCTTAGTTGGGGGGGTTAAGACCTACGAGCAGTACTTC	CASSLVGGVKTYEQYF
TRBJ1-1	many	TRBV5-1	-	TGCGCCAGCAGCTCCCTGGGAAGCGACACTGAAGCTTTCTTT	CASSSLGSDTEAFF
TRBJ2-7	few	TRBV5-5	-	TGTGCCAGCGGCCTCCCCCGGTCCCCCTCCTACGAGCAGTACTTC	CASGLPRSPSYEQYF
TRBJ1-1	many	TRBV5-1	-	TGCGCCAGCAGCTTGGTAATCGGCAGAAACACTGAAGCTTTCTTT	CASSLVIGRNTEAFF
TRBJ2-6	many	TRBV5-1	-	TGCGCCAGCAGCTTTCGCGGGGCCAACGTCCTGACTTTC	CASSFRGANVLTF